This TCR beta chain stems from a study of T cell responses to AZD1222 COVID-19 vaccine. About this clone itself: Its antigen remains unidentified.

Broader study findings: There were vaccine-associated CD4 TCRs across spike, dominant at 160-218 and 743-854. Only a handful of AZD1222 recipients, several in all, had baseline seropositivity. Nearly half of spike-specific TCRs reportedly target unmutated variant regions. Possibly, clonal diversity was underestimated; donors were largely white British and included more females.

Profiling relied on immunoSEQ multiplex PCR, and the TCRdb table lists in-frame clones only, not all of them. The sample shows more than 130,000 clones, about nine tenths of them seen only once. This receptor was obtained from an adult in good health. This specimen was peripheral blood, taken on day 0 of AZD1222 vaccination.

CDR3: CASSTRRTSNEKLFF. The CDR3 DNA reads TGTGCCAGTAGTACCCGCCGGACCTCAAATGAAAAACTGTTTTTT. The chain combines TRBV19 with TRBJ1-4; D gene uncertain. This CDR3 comprises 15 residues. Trimming took off 4 bases at V and 5 bases at J, with 14 bases between the two ends. Germline lookup yields CDR1 LNHDA and CDR2 SQIVND (reference sequence). The variable domain in full, completed from reference TRBV19 and TRBJ1-4, reads DGGITQSPKYLFRKEGQNVTLSCEQNLNHDAMYWYRQDPGQGLRLIYYSQIVNDFQKGDIAEGYSVSREKKESFPLTVTSAQKNPTAFYLCASSTRRTSNEKLFFGSGTQLSVL.